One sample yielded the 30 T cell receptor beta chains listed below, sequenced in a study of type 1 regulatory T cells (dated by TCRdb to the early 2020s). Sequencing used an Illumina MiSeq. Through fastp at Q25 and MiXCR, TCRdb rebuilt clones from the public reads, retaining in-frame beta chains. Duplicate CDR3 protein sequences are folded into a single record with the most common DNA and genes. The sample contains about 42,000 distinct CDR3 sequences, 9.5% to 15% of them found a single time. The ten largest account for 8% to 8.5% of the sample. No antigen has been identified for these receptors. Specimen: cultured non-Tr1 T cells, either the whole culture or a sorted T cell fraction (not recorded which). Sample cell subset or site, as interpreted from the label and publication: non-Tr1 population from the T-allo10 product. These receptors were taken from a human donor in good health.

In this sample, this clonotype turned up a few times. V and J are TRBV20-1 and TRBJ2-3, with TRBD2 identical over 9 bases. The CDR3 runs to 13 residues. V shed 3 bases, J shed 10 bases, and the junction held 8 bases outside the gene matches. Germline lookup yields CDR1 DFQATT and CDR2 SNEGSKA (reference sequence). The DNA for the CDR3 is TGCAGTGCTAGTTTAGCGGGAGCAAGGTCGCAGTATTTT. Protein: CSASLAGARSQYF.

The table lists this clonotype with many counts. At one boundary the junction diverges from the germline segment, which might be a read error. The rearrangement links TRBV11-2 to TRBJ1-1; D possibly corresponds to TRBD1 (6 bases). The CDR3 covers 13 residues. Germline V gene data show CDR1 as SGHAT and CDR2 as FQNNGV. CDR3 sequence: CACRQAQNTEAFF. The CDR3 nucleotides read TGTGCCTGCAGACAGGCACAGAACACTGAAGCTTTCTTT.

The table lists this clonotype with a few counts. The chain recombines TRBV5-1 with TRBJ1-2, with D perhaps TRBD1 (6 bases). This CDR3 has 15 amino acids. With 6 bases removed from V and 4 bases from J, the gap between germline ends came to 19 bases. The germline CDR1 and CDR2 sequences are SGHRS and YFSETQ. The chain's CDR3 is CASTGQPDGFYGYTF. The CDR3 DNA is TGCGCCAGCACGGGACAACCGGACGGGTTCTATGGCTACACCTTC.

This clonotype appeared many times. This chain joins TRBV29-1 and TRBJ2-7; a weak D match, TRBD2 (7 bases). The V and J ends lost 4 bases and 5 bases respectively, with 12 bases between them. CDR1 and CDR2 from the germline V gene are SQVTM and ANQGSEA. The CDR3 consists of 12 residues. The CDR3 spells CSVGGGLDEQYF. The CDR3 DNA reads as TGCAGCGTTGGGGGGGGCTTGGACGAGCAGTACTTC.

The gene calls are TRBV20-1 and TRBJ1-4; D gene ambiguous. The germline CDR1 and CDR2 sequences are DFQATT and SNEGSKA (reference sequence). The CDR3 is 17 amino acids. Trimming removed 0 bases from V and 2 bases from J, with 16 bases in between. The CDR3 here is CSARDLGVAATNEKLFF. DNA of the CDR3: TGCAGTGCTAGAGACCTGGGTGTGGCAGCCACTAATGAAAAACTGTTTTTT.

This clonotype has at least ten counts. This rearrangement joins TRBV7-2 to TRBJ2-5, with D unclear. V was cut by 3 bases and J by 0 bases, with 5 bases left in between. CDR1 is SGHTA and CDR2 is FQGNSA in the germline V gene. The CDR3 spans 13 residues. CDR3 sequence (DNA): TGTGCCAGCAGCTTGCGGTACCAAGAGACCCAGTACTTC. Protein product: CASSLRYQETQYF.

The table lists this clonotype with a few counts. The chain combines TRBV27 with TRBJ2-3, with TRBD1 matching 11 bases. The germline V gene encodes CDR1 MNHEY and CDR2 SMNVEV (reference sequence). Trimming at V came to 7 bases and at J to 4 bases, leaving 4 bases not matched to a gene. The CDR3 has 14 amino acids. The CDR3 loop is CASKTGQGADTQYF. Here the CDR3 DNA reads TGTGCCAGCAAGACGGGACAGGGGGCAGATACGCAGTATTTT.

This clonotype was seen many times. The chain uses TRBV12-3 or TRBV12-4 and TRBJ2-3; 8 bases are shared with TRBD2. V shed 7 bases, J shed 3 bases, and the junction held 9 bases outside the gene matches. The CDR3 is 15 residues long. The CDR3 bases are TGTGCCAGCACCACCAGCGGGAGCGTTACAGATACGCAGTATTTT. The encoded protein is CASTTSGSVTDTQYF.

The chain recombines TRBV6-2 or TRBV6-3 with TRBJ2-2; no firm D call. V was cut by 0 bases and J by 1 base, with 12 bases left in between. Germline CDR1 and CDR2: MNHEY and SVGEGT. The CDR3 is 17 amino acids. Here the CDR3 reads CASSYSMLLGNTGELFF. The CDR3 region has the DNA TGTGCCAGCAGTTACTCGATGTTATTAGGGAACACCGGGGAGCTGTTTTTT.

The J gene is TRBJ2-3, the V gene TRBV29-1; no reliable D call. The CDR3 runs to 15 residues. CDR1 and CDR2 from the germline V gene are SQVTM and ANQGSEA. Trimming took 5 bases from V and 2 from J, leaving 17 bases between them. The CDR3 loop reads CSVSNRASFTDTQYF. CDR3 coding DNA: TGCAGCGTTAGCAACCGGGCGTCATTCACAGATACGCAGTATTTT.

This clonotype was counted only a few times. This chain's CDR3 is CASCRGDRHNSPLHF. In DNA, the CDR3 is TGTGCCAGCTGCCGGGGGGACAGGCATAATTCACCCCTCCACTTT. The V and J genes are TRBV7-2 and TRBJ1-6; 8 positions agree with TRBD1. After removal of 8 bases from V and 5 bases from J, the junction contained 8 bases not matched to a gene. CDR3 size: 15 residues. CDR1 is SGHTA and CDR2 is FQGNSA in the germline V gene.

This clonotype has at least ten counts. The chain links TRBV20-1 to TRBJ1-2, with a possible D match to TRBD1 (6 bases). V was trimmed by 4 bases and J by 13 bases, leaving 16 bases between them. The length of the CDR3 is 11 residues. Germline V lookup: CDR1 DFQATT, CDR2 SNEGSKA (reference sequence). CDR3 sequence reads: CSATVRGDGTF. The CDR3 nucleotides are TGCAGTGCTACTGTTAGGGGGGATGGCACCTTC.

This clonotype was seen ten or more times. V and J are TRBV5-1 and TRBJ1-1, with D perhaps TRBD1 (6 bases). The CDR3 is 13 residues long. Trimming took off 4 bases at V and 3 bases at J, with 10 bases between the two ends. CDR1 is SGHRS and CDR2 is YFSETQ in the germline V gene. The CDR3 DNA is TGCGCCAGCAGCATACAGGGAGACACTGAAGCTTTCTTT. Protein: CASSIQGDTEAFF.

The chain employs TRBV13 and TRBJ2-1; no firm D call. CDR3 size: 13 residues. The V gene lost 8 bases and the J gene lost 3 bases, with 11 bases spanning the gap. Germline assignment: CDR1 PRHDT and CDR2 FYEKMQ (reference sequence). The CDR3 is CASSARSYNEQFF. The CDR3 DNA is TGTGCCAGCTCCGCCCGAAGCTACAATGAGCAGTTCTTC.

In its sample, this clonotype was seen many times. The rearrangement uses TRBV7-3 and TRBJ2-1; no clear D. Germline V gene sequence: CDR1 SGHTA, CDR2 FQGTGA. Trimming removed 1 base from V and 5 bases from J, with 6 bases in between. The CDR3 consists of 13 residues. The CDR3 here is CASSLNAHNEQFF. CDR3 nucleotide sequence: TGTGCCAGCAGCTTAAACGCCCACAATGAGCAGTTCTTC.

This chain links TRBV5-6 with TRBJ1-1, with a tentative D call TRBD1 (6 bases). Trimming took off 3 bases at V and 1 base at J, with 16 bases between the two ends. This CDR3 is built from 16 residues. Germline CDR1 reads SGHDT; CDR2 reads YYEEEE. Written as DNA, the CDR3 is TGTGCCAGCAGCTCCGGTGGTCAGGGGAGGAACACTGAAGCTTTCTTT. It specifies CASSSGGQGRNTEAFF.

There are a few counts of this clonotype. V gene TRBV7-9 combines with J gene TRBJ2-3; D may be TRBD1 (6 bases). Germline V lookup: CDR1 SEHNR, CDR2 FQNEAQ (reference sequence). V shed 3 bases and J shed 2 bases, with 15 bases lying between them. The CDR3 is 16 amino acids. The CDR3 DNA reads TGTGCCAGCAGCTTGAGGGGGTTATCCGCCACAGATACGCAGTATTTT. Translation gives CASSLRGLSATDTQYF.

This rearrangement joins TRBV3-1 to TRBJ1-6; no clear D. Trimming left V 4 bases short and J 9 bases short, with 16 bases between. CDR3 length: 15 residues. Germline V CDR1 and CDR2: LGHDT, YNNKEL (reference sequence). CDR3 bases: TGTGCCAGCAGCCCACAAGGGATAAGCCGTTCACCCCTCCACTTT. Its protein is CASSPQGISRSPLHF.

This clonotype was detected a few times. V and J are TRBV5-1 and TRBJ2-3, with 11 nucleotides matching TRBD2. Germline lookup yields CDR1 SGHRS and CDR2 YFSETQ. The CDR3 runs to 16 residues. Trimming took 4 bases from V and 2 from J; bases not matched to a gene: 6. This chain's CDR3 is CASSVPLAGVTDTQYF. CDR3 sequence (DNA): TGCGCCAGCAGCGTACCACTAGCGGGGGTCACAGATACGCAGTATTTT. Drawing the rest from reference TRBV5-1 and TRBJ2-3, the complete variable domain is KAGVTQTPRYLIKTRGQQVTLSCSPISGHRSVSWYQQTPGQGLQFLFEYFSETQRNKGNFPGRFSGRQFSNSRSEMNVSTLELGDSALYLCASSVPLAGVTDTQYFGPGTRLTVL.

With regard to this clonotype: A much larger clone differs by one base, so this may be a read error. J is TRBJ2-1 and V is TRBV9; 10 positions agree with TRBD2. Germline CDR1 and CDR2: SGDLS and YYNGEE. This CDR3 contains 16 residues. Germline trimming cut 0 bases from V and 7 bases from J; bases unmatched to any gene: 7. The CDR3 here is CASSVGLAGVGNEQFF. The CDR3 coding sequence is TGTGCCAGCAGCGTAGGTCTAGCGGGAGTGGGAAATGAGCAGTTCTTC.

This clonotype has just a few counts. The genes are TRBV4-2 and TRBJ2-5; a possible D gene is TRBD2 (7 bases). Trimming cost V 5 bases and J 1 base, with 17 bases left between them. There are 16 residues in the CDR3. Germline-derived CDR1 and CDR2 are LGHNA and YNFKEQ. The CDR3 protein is CASSYKPRGAQETQYF. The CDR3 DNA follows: TGTGCCAGCAGCTATAAACCCCGGGGGGCCCAAGAGACCCAGTACTTC.

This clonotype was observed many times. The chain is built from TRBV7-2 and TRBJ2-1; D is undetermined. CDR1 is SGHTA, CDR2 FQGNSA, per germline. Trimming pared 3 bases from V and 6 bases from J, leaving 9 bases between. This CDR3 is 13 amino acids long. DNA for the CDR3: TGTGCCAGCAGCTTTAACTCCCTCAATGAGCAGTTCTTC. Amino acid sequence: CASSFNSLNEQFF.

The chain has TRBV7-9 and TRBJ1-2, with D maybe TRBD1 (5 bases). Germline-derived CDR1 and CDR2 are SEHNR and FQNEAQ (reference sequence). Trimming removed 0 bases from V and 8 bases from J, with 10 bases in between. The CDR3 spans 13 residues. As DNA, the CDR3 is TGTGCCAGCAGCTTAGCGGCAGGGCTCGGCTACACCTTC. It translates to CASSLAAGLGYTF.

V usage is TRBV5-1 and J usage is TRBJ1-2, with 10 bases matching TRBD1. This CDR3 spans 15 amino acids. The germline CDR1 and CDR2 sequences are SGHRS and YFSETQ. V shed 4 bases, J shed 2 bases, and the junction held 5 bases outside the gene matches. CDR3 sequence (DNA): TGCGCCAGCAGCGGAACGGGACAGGGGAACTATGGCTACACCTTC. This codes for CASSGTGQGNYGYTF.

Here the CDR3 DNA reads TGTGCCAGTAGTCCCGCATCCCGGGAGACCCAGTACTTC. It is translated as CASSPASRETQYF. The chain couples TRBV6-5 to TRBJ2-5; D gene uncertain. CDR1 is MNHEY, CDR2 SVGAGI, per germline. This CDR3 is built from 13 residues. V dropped 9 bases and J dropped 5 bases, with 16 bases sitting between them.

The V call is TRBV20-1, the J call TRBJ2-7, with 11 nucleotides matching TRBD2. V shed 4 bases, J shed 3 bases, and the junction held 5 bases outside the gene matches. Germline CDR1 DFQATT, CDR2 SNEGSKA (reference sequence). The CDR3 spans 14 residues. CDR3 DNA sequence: TGCAGTGCTACCTCAACTAGCGGGAGCTACGAGCAGTACTTC. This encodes CSATSTSGSYEQYF.

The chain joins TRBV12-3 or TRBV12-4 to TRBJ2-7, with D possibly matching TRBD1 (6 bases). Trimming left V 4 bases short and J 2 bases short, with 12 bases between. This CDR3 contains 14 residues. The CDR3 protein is CASSSRTVTYEQYF. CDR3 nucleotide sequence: TGTGCCAGCAGTTCCAGGACAGTAACCTACGAGCAGTACTTC.

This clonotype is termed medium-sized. The CDR3 DNA reads TGCAGTGCCCCCCGTTGGACAGGGGGAAATGAGCAGTTCTTC. Its protein product is CSAPRWTGGNEQFF. The J gene is TRBJ2-1, the V gene TRBV20-1; 10 nucleotides line up with TRBD1. V shed 6 bases and J 7 bases; nucleotides not matched to a gene: 9. Germline assignment: CDR1 DFQATT and CDR2 SNEGSKA (reference sequence). The CDR3 runs 14 residues.

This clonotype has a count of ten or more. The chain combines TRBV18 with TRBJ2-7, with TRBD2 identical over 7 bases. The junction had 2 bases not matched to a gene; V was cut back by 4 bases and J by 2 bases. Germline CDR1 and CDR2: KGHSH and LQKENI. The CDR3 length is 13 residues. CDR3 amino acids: CASSRGGAYEQYF. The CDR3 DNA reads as TGTGCCAGCTCACGGGGGGGAGCCTACGAGCAGTACTTC.

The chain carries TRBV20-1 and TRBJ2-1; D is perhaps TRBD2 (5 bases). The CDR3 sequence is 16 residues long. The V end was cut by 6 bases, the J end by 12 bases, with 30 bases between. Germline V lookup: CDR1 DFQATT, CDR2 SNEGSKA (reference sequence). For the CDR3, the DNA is TGCAGTGCCCCGAGGCAGCGCGGATGGCCCGAACGGGGGCAGTTCTTC. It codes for CSAPRQRGWPERGQFF.